These 2 T cell receptor beta chains were all obtained from the same sample, sequenced in a study of CD8 T cells in Susac syndrome (dated by TCRdb to about 2019). Receptor libraries were prepared by the immunoSEQ multiplex PCR assay. RNA was extracted with the RNeasy kit and roughly 0.45 to 1 ug was reverse transcribed using random hexamers. The raw public reads went through TCRdb reprocessing: fastp at Q25, MiXCR clone calling, in-frame beta chains kept. Identical CDR3 protein sequences are pooled into one entry, listed with their most common genes and DNA. In this sample the table shows fewer than 65,000 distinct CDR3 sequences, around nine tenths of which occur a single time. 0.15% to 0.2% of the sample is taken by the ten largest. Sequencing was done on a sample of CD8+ T cells from PBMCs. The receptors here all came from a human donor in good health.

CDR3 bases: TGTGCCAGCACCCCTTGGGGTGGGGACACTGAAGCTTTCTTT. Translated, it gives CASTPWGGDTEAFF. The V and J genes are TRBV6-5 and TRBJ1-1, with D hard to call. CDR3 length: 14 amino acids. V was shortened by 7 bases and J by 3 bases, with 15 bases between the two germline ends. Germline loops: CDR1 MNHEY, CDR2 SVGAGI.

CDR3 protein: CASSPPSSDTQYF. The CDR3 nucleotides are TGTGCCAGCAGCCCCCCGAGTAGCGATACGCAGTATTTT. This chain uses TRBV11-1 with TRBJ2-3; D is unclear. The ends were cut back, 5 bases at V and 6 bases at J, with 12 bases in the middle. The CDR3 covers 13 residues. The germline gives CDR1 SGHAT, CDR2 FQDESV (reference sequence).